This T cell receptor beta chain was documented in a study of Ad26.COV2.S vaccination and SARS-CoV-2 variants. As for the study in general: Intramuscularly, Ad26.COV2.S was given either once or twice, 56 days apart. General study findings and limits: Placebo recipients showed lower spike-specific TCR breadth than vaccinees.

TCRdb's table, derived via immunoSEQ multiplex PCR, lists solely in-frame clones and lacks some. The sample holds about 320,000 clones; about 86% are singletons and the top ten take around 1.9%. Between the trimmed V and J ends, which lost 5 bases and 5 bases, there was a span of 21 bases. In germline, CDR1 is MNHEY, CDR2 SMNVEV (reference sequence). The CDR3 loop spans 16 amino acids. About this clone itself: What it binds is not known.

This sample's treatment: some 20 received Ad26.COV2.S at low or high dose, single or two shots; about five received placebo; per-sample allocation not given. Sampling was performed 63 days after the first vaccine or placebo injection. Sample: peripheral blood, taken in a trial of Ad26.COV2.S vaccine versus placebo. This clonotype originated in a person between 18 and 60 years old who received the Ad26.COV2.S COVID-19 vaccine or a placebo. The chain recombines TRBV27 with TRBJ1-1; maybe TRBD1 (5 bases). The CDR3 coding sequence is TGTGCCAGCAGTGTTGCAACTGTCGGGGGATGGACTGAAGCTTTCTTT. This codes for CASSVATVGGWTEAFF.